The 5 T cell receptor beta chains given below trace back to one sample, sequenced in a study of response to subunit inactivated influenza vaccine. TCRdb processed the RT-PCR reads anew with MiXCR; each CDR3 protein has one entry. The sample records hundreds of thousands of distinct CDR3 sequences, around 13% being singletons. The input for sequencing was PBMCs from blood, taken roughly 15 days before vaccination. These receptors originate from a man between 50 and 59 years old who received an inactivated influenza vaccine.

There are a few counts of this clonotype. The gene calls are TRBV6-5 and TRBJ2-1, with D perhaps given as TRBD1 or TRBD2 (5 bases each). Looked up from germline, CDR1 is MNHEY and CDR2 is SVGAGI. The CDR3 consists of 14 residues. The V gene lost 10 bases and the J gene lost 0 bases, with 13 bases spanning the gap. The CDR3 bases are TGTGCCACACGTTGGGGGAACTCCTACAATGAGCAGTTCTTC. Protein sequence: CATRWGNSYNEQFF.

This chain links TRBV7-8 with TRBJ2-1; the match to TRBD2 covers 8 bases. V gave up 5 bases and J gave up 15 bases; unmatched junction bases: 9. This CDR3 has 12 amino acids. From germline, CDR1 is SGHVS and CDR2 FQNEAQ. The CDR3 nucleotides are TGTGCCAGCAGCCCGGGGGGGGTGCCGACGTTCTTC. It specifies CASSPGGVPTFF.

The chain uses TRBV20-1 and TRBJ1-4; TRBD1 agrees at 7 bases. The germline CDR1 and CDR2 sequences are DFQATT and SNEGSKA (reference sequence). The CDR3 spans 13 residues. J was trimmed by 8 bases and V by 6 bases; bases with no gene match: 9. The CDR3 is CSALQGGKEKLFF. CDR3 in DNA: TGCAGTGCCCTGCAGGGGGGTAAAGAAAAACTGTTTTTT.

This clonotype was detected many times. The rearrangement joins TRBV5-6 to TRBJ1-6; no clear D. V was trimmed by 1 base and J by 8 bases, leaving 7 bases between them. In germline, CDR1 is SGHDT, CDR2 YYEEEE. CDR3 length: 13 residues. The CDR3 is CASSLFLDSPLHF. Written as DNA, the CDR3 is TGTGCCAGCAGCTTGTTCTTGGATTCACCCCTCCACTTT.

This clonotype was observed a handful of times. The V and J genes are TRBV7-2 and TRBJ2-2, with 7 positions matching TRBD1. The germline gives CDR1 SGHTA, CDR2 FQGNSA. Trimming at V came to 5 bases and at J to 7 bases, leaving 7 bases not matched to a gene. The length of the CDR3 is 14 residues. For the CDR3, the DNA is TGTGCCAGCAGCCCGGGACAGCTTATCGGGGAGCTGTTTTTT. Encoded protein: CASSPGQLIGELFF.